Described below is a single TCR beta chain sequence and its context. The antigen is not known. The CDR3 has 14 residues. Trimming took 4 bases from V and 4 from J, leaving 13 bases between them. The germline gives CDR1 MNHNY, CDR2 SVGAGI (reference sequence). All of the isolated RNA was reverse transcribed, so expressed TCRB transcripts were sequenced. TCRdb's table, derived via immunoSEQ multiplex PCR, lists solely in-frame clones and lacks some. The sample records over 650,000 clones, roughly an eighth being singletons. This specimen comes from a study of beta chain features in type 1 diabetes. Study observations and caveats: Shorter TCRB CDR3s, moderately but significantly so, marked every one of the four CD4+ subsets in Type 1 diabetes patients. Sequencing from cDNA could over-represent high-TCR-expressing cells.

Sequencing was done on a sample of naive CD4+ T cells from blood. This sequence was found in a young man with type 1 diabetes. The chain links TRBV6-6 to TRBJ1-2; no definite D call. Here the CDR3 reads CASSFRRGGYGYTF. CDR3 in DNA: TGTGCCAGCAGTTTTAGACGGGGTGGCTATGGCTACACCTTC.